Detailed here is one T cell receptor beta chain. This entry comes from a study of blood T cell repertoires in COVID-19. The data were produced by immunoSEQ multiplex PCR, yet TCRdb's version contains in-frame clones alone and is incomplete. Found here are some 100,000 clones, approximately 88% of them singletons; the top ten hold less than 7.5%. This TCR came from a woman aged 55-70 years with acute or convalescent COVID-19. The specimen sequenced was peripheral blood.

The CDR3: CASRAFDHTEAFF. The DNA for the CDR3 is TGTGCCAGCAGGGCATTTGATCACACTGAAGCTTTCTTT. The chain combines TRBV12-3 or TRBV12-4 with TRBJ1-1, with D unresolved. Trimming cost V 6 bases and J 3 bases, with 11 bases left between them. The CDR3 sequence is 13 residues long.